This TCR beta chain was sequenced for a study of radiotherapy plus CTLA-4 blockade in lung cancer. Study conclusions and caveats: Blood saw expansion of tumor-derived TCR clones after radiotherapy plus ipilimumab.

Clones were read by immunoSEQ multiplex PCR, and TCRdb kept only the in-frame ones, dropping some. The data contain tens of thousands of clones, 77% of them singletons. Details on this clone: Its antigen is undetermined.

Germline values: CDR1 SGHTA, CDR2 FQGNSA. This CDR3 spans 18 amino acids. V was pared by 5 bases and J by 0 bases, with 8 bases of the junction left unmatched. The specimen was peripheral blood, collected from a patient treated with radiotherapy plus ipilimumab. The chain combines TRBV7-2 with TRBJ2-1; the match to TRBD2 covers 12 bases. The sequence was obtained from a human donor with non-small cell lung cancer whose response to radiotherapy plus ipilimumab could not be evaluated. CDR3 in DNA: TGTGCCAGCAGCACGACTAGCGGGGGCCCAAGCTCCTACAATGAGCAGTTCTTC. This sequence encodes CASSTTSGGPSSYNEQFF.